The 6 T cell receptor beta chains in this list originate from one sample, sequenced in a study of blood T cell repertoires in COVID-19. Produced via immunoSEQ multiplex PCR; TCRdb's table is partial and in-frame only. The sample contains roughly 38,000 clones, 74% of which appear only once. Material for sequencing was peripheral blood. Receptors were obtained from a man between 65 and 85 years old with COVID-19, enrolled during active disease.

The chain combines TRBV12-3 or TRBV12-4 with TRBJ1-1, with 7 bases fitting TRBD1. The junction had 2 bases not matched to a gene; V was cut back by 4 bases and J by 3 bases. The CDR3 totals 13 residues. CDR3 sequence: CASSSDRDTEAFF. The CDR3 coding sequence is TGTGCCAGCAGTTCCGACAGGGACACTGAAGCTTTCTTT.

The CDR3 sequence is CASSQAGGPLVEQFF. In DNA form, the CDR3 reads TGTGCCAGCAGCCAAGCGGGGGGTCCTTTGGTTGAGCAGTTCTTC. This chain uses TRBV11-3 with TRBJ2-1, with 9 nucleotides matching TRBD2. The CDR3 runs 15 residues. Germline V gives CDR1 SGHNT, CDR2 YENEEA. The V segment lost 5 bases and the J segment 9 bases; nucleotides outside the gene matches: 11.

V usage is TRBV10-2 and J usage is TRBJ2-7; TRBD1 is a possible D gene (6 bases). Trimming stripped 6 bases from V and 3 bases from J, with 21 bases between. CDR1 and CDR2 from the germline V gene are WSHSY and SAAADI. The length of the CDR3 is 16 residues. The CDR3 protein is CASRAPGTPRDYEQYF. CDR3 DNA sequence: TGCGCCAGCAGGGCACCCGGGACACCACGGGACTACGAGCAGTACTTC.

J is TRBJ2-1 and V is TRBV5-1; maybe TRBD1 (6 bases). V was cut by 0 bases and J by 5 bases, with 9 bases left in between. Germline values: CDR1 SGHRS, CDR2 YFSETQ. The CDR3 sequence is 14 residues long. DNA for the CDR3: TGCGCCAGCAGCTTGGGACAGGCTAACAATGAGCAGTTCTTC. Translated: CASSLGQANNEQFF.

The J gene is TRBJ1-1, the V gene TRBV4-2; D is perhaps TRBD1 (5 bases). V was trimmed by 2 bases and J by 1 base, leaving 11 bases between them. Germline V gives CDR1 LGHNA, CDR2 YNFKEQ. This CDR3 spans 15 amino acids. CDR3: CASSQTGWTNTEAFF. In DNA, the CDR3 is TGTGCCAGCAGCCAAACAGGTTGGACGAACACTGAAGCTTTCTTT.

The rearrangement uses TRBV18 and TRBJ2-7; D is unclear. This CDR3 contains 13 residues. From germline, CDR1 is KGHSH and CDR2 LQKENI. V dropped 0 bases and J dropped 6 bases, with 9 bases sitting between them. CDR3 nucleotides: TGTGCCAGCTCACCACCTCAGGCCCTCGAGCAGTACTTC. Its translation is CASSPPQALEQYF.